The 27 T cell receptor beta chains below all came from one sample that was sequenced in a study of neurological immune-mediated disorders. TCRdb itself ran the 5' RACE reads through MiXCR, one entry per CDR3 protein. This sample has under 50,000 distinct CDR3 sequences, with roughly 11% found just once. Sequences were obtained from CD4+ T cells from blood. These receptors were obtained from a woman aged 25 to 45 with HTLV-1-associated myelopathy (HAM/TSP).

This clonotype was detected once. The chain has TRBV6-1 and TRBJ2-3, with TRBD1 as a possible D gene (6 bases). Germline assignment: CDR1 MNHNS and CDR2 SASEGT. This CDR3 contains 15 residues. The germline V and J ends were trimmed by 4 bases and 3 bases, with 14 bases remaining between them. The CDR3 DNA sequence: TGTGCCAGCAGTGCCCAACAGGGTCAGACAGATACGCAGTATTTT. Its protein is CASSAQQGQTDTQYF.

This clonotype was recorded many times. The rearrangement uses TRBV10-3 and TRBJ2-3; D could derive from TRBD1 or TRBD2 (5 bases each). The germline V gene has CDR1 ENHRY and CDR2 SYGVKD. The CDR3 extends over 14 amino acids. V shed 6 bases and J shed 0 bases, with 10 bases lying between them. CDR3 protein: CAIRGTGSTDTQYF. DNA of the CDR3: TGTGCCATCAGGGGGACCGGGAGCACAGATACGCAGTATTTT.

This clonotype was recorded at least ten times. The gene calls are TRBV24-1 and TRBJ1-5; a weak D match, TRBD1 (6 bases). This CDR3 is 14 amino acids long. V was pared by 2 bases and J by 9 bases, with 13 bases between. Germline V gives CDR1 KGHDR, CDR2 SFDVKD. The CDR3 nucleotides are TGTGCCACCAGTGATTCAGGGGACACGCGGCCCCAGCATTTT. Translating gives CATSDSGDTRPQHF.

This clonotype came up many times. This sequence joins TRBV14 and TRBJ1-1; D remains unclear. The CDR3 sequence is 12 residues long. V was cut by 4 bases and J by 5 bases, with 8 bases left in between. Germline assignment: CDR1 SGHDN and CDR2 FVKESK. The CDR3: CASSPMETEAFF. The DNA of the CDR3 is TGTGCCAGCAGCCCGATGGAAACTGAAGCTTTCTTT. The variable domain in full, completed from reference TRBV14 and TRBJ1-1, reads EAGVTQFPSHSVIEKGQTVTLRCDPISGHDNLYWYRRVMGKEIKFLLHFVKESKQDESGMPNNRFLAERTGGTYSTLKVQPAELEDSGVYFCASSPMETEAFFGQGTRLTVV.

This clonotype was detected many times. This chain links TRBV7-2 with TRBJ1-1; D is unresolved. CDR3 size: 14 residues. Looked up from germline, CDR1 is SGHTA and CDR2 is FQGNSA. V was shortened by 2 bases and J by 10 bases, with 17 bases between the two germline ends. CDR3 nucleotide sequence: TGTGCCAGCAGCTTAAAACTAGGCCCCACGGGAGCTTTCTTT. Protein: CASSLKLGPTGAFF.

This clonotype was observed at least ten times. V and J are TRBV7-2 and TRBJ2-7, with D possibly being TRBD2 (6 bases). From germline, CDR1 is SGHTA and CDR2 FQGNSA. V was shortened by 1 base and J by 0 bases, with 10 bases between the two germline ends. The CDR3 is made up of 15 amino acids. CDR3 sequence (DNA): TGTGCCAGCAGCTTAGGGGGAGCGGGCTCCTACGAGCAGTACTTC. Translation gives CASSLGGAGSYEQYF.

Ten or more counts support this clonotype. V usage is TRBV6-2 or TRBV6-3 and J usage is TRBJ1-5, with TRBD1 as a possible D gene (5 bases). Trimming removed 7 bases at V and 0 bases at J, with 16 bases between. The germline V gene encodes CDR1 MNHEY and CDR2 SVGEGT. The CDR3 totals 16 residues. This CDR3 reads CASTMRGSYSNQPQHF. Here the CDR3 DNA reads TGTGCCAGCACCATGAGGGGCAGCTATAGCAATCAGCCCCAGCATTTT.

This clonotype was counted ten times or more. The J gene is TRBJ2-2, the V gene TRBV5-1; 8 bases match TRBD1. Germline-derived CDR1 and CDR2 are SGHRS and YFSETQ. Unmatched junction bases numbered 16, after V lost 6 bases and J lost 6 bases. The CDR3 has 17 amino acids. Here the CDR3 reads CASTALPRGPSSGELFF. As DNA, the CDR3 is TGCGCCAGCACGGCTCTCCCCAGGGGGCCATCGTCCGGGGAGCTGTTTTTT.

For this clonotype: One end of the junction does not line up with germline, which may come from a read error. This chain joins TRBV19 and TRBJ1-2; D might be TRBD1 (5 bases). Per the germline V gene, CDR1 is LNHDA and CDR2 is SQIVND (reference sequence). The CDR3 length is 14 residues. The CDR3 region is CASSLQQEPYDYTF. CDR3 in DNA: TGTGCCAGTAGTCTCCAACAGGAGCCATATGACTACACCTTC.

This clonotype was detected ten times or more. The CDR3 bases are TGCAGCGTTAGGACTAGCGGAAACCCGGATACGCAGTATTTT. Translated, it gives CSVRTSGNPDTQYF. This sequence joins TRBV29-1 and TRBJ2-3, with 10 bases identical to TRBD2. CDR3 size: 14 residues. After removal of 5 bases from V and 6 bases from J, the junction contained 8 bases not matched to a gene. Germline V gene sequence: CDR1 SQVTM, CDR2 ANQGSEA.

This clonotype was seen many times. The chain combines TRBV20-1 with TRBJ2-7, with D perhaps TRBD2 (5 bases). CDR1 is DFQATT, CDR2 SNEGSKA, per germline (reference sequence). The CDR3 runs 15 residues. The V end was cut by 0 bases, the J end by 1 base, with 13 bases between. CDR3 sequence reads: CSARDLRTGSYEQYF. CDR3 bases: TGCAGTGCTAGAGATCTTCGGACTGGATCCTACGAGCAGTACTTC.

This clonotype was counted at least ten times. The gene calls are TRBV20-1 and TRBJ1-1; 9 nucleotides line up with TRBD1. This CDR3 has 16 residues. The germline gives CDR1 DFQATT, CDR2 SNEGSKA (reference sequence). Trimming at V came to 3 bases and at J to 4 bases, leaving 12 bases not matched to a gene. CDR3 DNA: TGCAGTGCTAGGGGGACAGGGAACTGGGTGGTCACTGAAGCTTTCTTT. Translation gives CSARGTGNWVVTEAFF.

This clonotype was recorded many times. V gene TRBV20-1 combines with J gene TRBJ1-5, with a tentative D call TRBD1 (5 bases). Per the germline V gene, CDR1 is DFQATT and CDR2 is SNEGSKA (reference sequence). This CDR3 contains 12 residues. The V and J ends lost 4 bases and 5 bases respectively, with 9 bases between them. The CDR3 DNA follows: TGCAGTGCTACCGCGGGGGATCAGCCCCAGCATTTT. Its translation is CSATAGDQPQHF.

The rearrangement links TRBV11-3 to TRBJ2-2, with TRBD2 matching 7 bases. The germline V gene has CDR1 SGHNT and CDR2 YENEEA. This CDR3 comprises 16 residues. The ends lost 4 bases at V and 4 bases at J; junction bases unmatched: 9. The CDR3 DNA reads TGTGCCAGCAGCTCAAGAGCGGGGACGGGCACCGGGGAGCTGTTTTTT. It codes for CASSSRAGTGTGELFF.

This clonotype was seen repeatedly, ten times or more. The chain employs TRBV5-1 and TRBJ1-1; D not certain. There are 15 residues in the CDR3. Per the germline V gene, CDR1 is SGHRS and CDR2 is YFSETQ. V lost 1 base and J lost 3, with 13 bases in between. CDR3 protein: CASSLMGLRDTEAFF. The CDR3 region has the DNA TGCGCCAGCAGCTTGATGGGCCTCCGCGACACTGAAGCTTTCTTT.

Ten or more counts support this clonotype. The J gene is TRBJ1-1, the V gene TRBV5-1; 11 bases align to TRBD1. The V gene end was trimmed by 4 bases and the J gene end by 5 bases; junction bases not matched to a gene: 7. The germline V gene has CDR1 SGHRS and CDR2 YFSETQ. The CDR3 is made up of 15 amino acids. CDR3 sequence reads: CASSPGQGELTEAFF. As DNA, the CDR3 is TGCGCCAGCAGCCCGGGACAGGGGGAGCTAACTGAAGCTTTCTTT. The complete variable domain, with remaining parts taken from reference TRBV5-1 and TRBJ1-1, reads KAGVTQTPRYLIKTRGQQVTLSCSPISGHRSVSWYQQTPGQGLQFLFEYFSETQRNKGNFPGRFSGRQFSNSRSEMNVSTLELGDSALYLCASSPGQGELTEAFFGQGTRLTVV.

This clonotype was counted ten times or more. This chain connects TRBV4-1 to TRBJ2-7; D might be TRBD1 or TRBD2, each matching 6 bases. The CDR3 runs to 14 residues. The V end was cut by 3 bases, the J end by 0 bases, with 9 bases between. Germline loops: CDR1 MGHRA, CDR2 YSYEKL. The CDR3 loop is CASSQGGNSYEQYF. The DNA of the CDR3 is TGCGCCAGCAGCCAGGGGGGCAACTCCTACGAGCAGTACTTC.

This clonotype has ten or more counts. The chain is built from TRBV5-1 and TRBJ2-1; TRBD2 aligns across 9 bases. Germline loops: CDR1 SGHRS, CDR2 YFSETQ. The CDR3 runs 17 residues. With V trimmed by 3 bases and J by 4 bases, 11 bases remained unmatched. DNA for the CDR3: TGCGCCAGCAGCTGGGCGAAAGGCCTAGCGGGATACAATGAGCAGTTCTTC. Translation: CASSWAKGLAGYNEQFF.

This clonotype was counted at least ten times. V and J are TRBV20-1 and TRBJ2-7; D is perhaps TRBD2 (5 bases). V was clipped by 3 bases and J by 6 bases, with 15 bases between them. Germline loops: CDR1 DFQATT, CDR2 SNEGSKA (reference sequence). This CDR3 is 13 amino acids long. CDR3 residues: CSASLAGVPEQYF. As DNA, the CDR3 is TGCAGTGCTAGCCTAGCTGGTGTTCCCGAGCAGTACTTC.

This clonotype was counted ten times or more. The chain is built from TRBV20-1 and TRBJ2-3; D might be TRBD2 (6 bases). V was pared by 3 bases and J by 6 bases, with 19 bases between. The CDR3 is 15 amino acids. CDR1 DFQATT and CDR2 SNEGSKA come from the germline V gene (reference sequence). This CDR3 reads CSARIPGVPGDTQYF. For the CDR3, the DNA is TGCAGTGCTAGGATCCCGGGGGTCCCGGGGGATACGCAGTATTTT.

This clonotype was observed at least ten times. The genes are TRBV11-2 and TRBJ2-1, with TRBD2 identical over 8 bases. Germline V gives CDR1 SGHAT, CDR2 FQNNGV. The CDR3 has 15 residues. Unmatched junction bases numbered 6, after V lost 6 bases and J lost 2 bases. CDR3 region: CASRGGGTTYNEQFF. DNA for the CDR3: TGTGCCAGCAGGGGCGGGGGGACCACCTACAATGAGCAGTTCTTC.

This chain links TRBV15 with TRBJ2-1; 13 bases agree with TRBD2. Trimming cost V 4 bases and J 10 bases; bases outside gene matches: 7. This CDR3 contains 15 residues. The germline gives CDR1 LNHNV, CDR2 YYDKDF (reference sequence). In DNA form, the CDR3 reads TGTGCCACCAGCAAGGGACTAGCGGGGACGAGCGAGCAGTTCTTC. Translation: CATSKGLAGTSEQFF.

This clonotype was observed a handful of times. V and J are TRBV14 and TRBJ2-7; possible D gene TRBD1, 6 bases. Trimming removed 1 base at V and 0 bases at J, with 10 bases between. Germline V gene data show CDR1 as SGHDN and CDR2 as FVKESK. This CDR3 is 15 amino acids long. The CDR3 spells CASSQGQANSYEQYF. CDR3 nucleotide sequence: TGTGCCAGCAGCCAAGGACAGGCAAACTCCTACGAGCAGTACTTC.

Ten or more counts support this clonotype. The genes are TRBV3-1 and TRBJ1-2; 10 bases map to TRBD1. The CDR3 totals 16 residues. Unmatched junction bases numbered 3, after V lost 1 base and J lost 1 base. Germline CDR1 LGHDT, CDR2 YNNKEL (reference sequence). The CDR3 DNA sequence: TGTGCCAGCAGCCAAGTGCGGACAGGGGGTAACTATGGCTACACCTTC. Translation: CASSQVRTGGNYGYTF. The variable domain in full, with the rest retrieved from reference TRBV3-1 and TRBJ1-2, is DTAVSQTPKYLVTQMGNDKSIKCEQNLGHDTMYWYKQDSKKFLKIMFSYNNKELIINETVPNRFSPKSPDKAHLNLHINSLELGDSAVYFCASSQVRTGGNYGYTFGSGTRLTVV.

The sample holds many counts of this clonotype. J is TRBJ1-4 and V is TRBV20-1, with a possible D match to TRBD1 (5 bases). V lost 0 bases and J lost 6, with 17 bases in between. The CDR3 is 16 amino acids. Germline assignment: CDR1 DFQATT and CDR2 SNEGSKA (reference sequence). Written as DNA, the CDR3 is TGCAGTGCTAGAGATCTCCGTGGACAATGGGATGAAAAACTGTTTTTT. Encoded protein: CSARDLRGQWDEKLFF.

To note about this clonotype: Given a much more abundant clone one base away, this may be a read error. The chain uses TRBV18 and TRBJ2-7, with a possible D match to TRBD1 (5 bases). With 2 bases removed from V and 2 bases from J, the gap between germline ends came to 16 bases. Looked up from germline, CDR1 is KGHSH and CDR2 is LQKENI. The CDR3 consists of 16 residues. The CDR3 loop is CASSPFRAGYPYEQYF. The DNA of the CDR3 is TGTGCCAGCTCACCATTTAGGGCAGGGTACCCCTACGAGCAGTACTTC. The full variable domain, its missing parts supplied by reference TRBV18 and TRBJ2-7, is NAGVMQNPRHLVRRRGQEARLRCSPMKGHSHVYWYRQLPEEGLKFMVYLQKENIIDESGMPKERFSAEFPKEGPSILRIQQVVRGDSAAYFCASSPFRAGYPYEQYFGPGTRLTVT.

In this sample, this clonotype turned up many times. This chain uses TRBV14 with TRBJ2-6, with unresolved D. Trimming took 1 base from V and 0 from J, leaving 4 bases between them. Per germline, CDR1 SGHDN and CDR2 FVKESK. CDR3 length: 15 amino acids. The CDR3 DNA reads as TGTGCCAGCAGCCAAGTAGGCTCTGGGGCCAACGTCCTGACTTTC. The encoded protein is CASSQVGSGANVLTF.